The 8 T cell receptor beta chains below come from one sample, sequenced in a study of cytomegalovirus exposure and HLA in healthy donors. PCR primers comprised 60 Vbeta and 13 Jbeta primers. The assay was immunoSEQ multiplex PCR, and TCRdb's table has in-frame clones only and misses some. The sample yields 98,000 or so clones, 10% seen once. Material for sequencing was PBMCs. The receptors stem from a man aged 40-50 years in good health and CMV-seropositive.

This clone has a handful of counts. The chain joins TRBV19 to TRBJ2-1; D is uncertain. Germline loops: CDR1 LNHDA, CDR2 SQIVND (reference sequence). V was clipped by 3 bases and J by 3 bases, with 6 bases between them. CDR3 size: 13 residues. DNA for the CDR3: TGTGCCAGTAGTATTTCACTCTACAATGAGCAGTTCTTC. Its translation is CASSISLYNEQFF.

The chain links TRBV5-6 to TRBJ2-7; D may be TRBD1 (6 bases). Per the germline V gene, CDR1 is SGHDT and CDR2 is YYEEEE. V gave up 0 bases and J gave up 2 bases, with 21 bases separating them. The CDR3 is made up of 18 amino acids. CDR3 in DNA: TGTGCCAGCAGCTTGGCCAGGGGCGCGGACCTTACGACCTACGAGCAGTACTTC. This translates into CASSLARGADLTTYEQYF. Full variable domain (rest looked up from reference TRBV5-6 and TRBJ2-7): DAGVTQSPTHLIKTRGQQVTLRCSPKSGHDTVSWYQQALGQGPQFIFQYYEEEERQRGNFPDRFSGHQFPNYSSELNVNALLLGDSALYLCASSLARGADLTTYEQYFGPGTRLTVT.

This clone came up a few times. The CDR3 nucleotides read TGTGCCAGCACCTCGAATCGGGAGGTACACTACGAGCAGTACTTC. Amino acids: CASTSNREVHYEQYF. V is TRBV25-1 and J is TRBJ2-7; 7 bases are a match to TRBD2. This CDR3 has 15 residues. Trimming cost V 7 bases and J 3 bases; bases outside gene matches: 12. The germline CDR1 and CDR2 sequences are MGHDK and SYGVNS.

CDR3 protein: CASSPSPARANNEQFF. CDR3 DNA: TGCGCCAGCAGCCCTTCTCCAGCGAGGGCCAACAATGAGCAGTTCTTC. The chain uses TRBV5-1 and TRBJ2-1, with a weak D call TRBD2 (5 bases). Germline V gene data show CDR1 as SGHRS and CDR2 as YFSETQ. CDR3 length equals 16 residues. With 4 bases removed from V and 5 bases from J, the gap between germline ends came to 19 bases.

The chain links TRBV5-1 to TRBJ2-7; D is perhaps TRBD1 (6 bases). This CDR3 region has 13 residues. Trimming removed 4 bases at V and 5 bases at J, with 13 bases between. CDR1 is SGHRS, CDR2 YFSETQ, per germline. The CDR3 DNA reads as TGCGCCAGCAGCAACCCCACAGGGCACGAGCAGTACTTC. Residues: CASSNPTGHEQYF.

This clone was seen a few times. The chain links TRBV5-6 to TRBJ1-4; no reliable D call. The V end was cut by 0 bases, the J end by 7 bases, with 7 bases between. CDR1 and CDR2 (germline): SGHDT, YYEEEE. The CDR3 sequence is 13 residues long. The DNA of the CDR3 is TGTGCCAGCAGCTTGGGAGGGTTTGAAAAACTGTTTTTT. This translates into CASSLGGFEKLFF.

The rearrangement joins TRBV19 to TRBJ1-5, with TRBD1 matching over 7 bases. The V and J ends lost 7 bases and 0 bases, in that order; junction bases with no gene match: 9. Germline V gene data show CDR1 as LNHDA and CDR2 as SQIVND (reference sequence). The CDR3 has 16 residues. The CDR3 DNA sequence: TGTGCCAGTAAGGACAGGCTATTTGGTAGCAATCAGCCCCAGCATTTT. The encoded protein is CASKDRLFGSNQPQHF.

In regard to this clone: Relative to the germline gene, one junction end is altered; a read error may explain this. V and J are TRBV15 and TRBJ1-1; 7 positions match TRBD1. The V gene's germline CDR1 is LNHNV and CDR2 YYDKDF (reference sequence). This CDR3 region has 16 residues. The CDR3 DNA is TGTGCCACCGGCAGGGGGGAGAGCGAGGGGGACACTGAAGCTTTCTTT. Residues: CATGRGESEGDTEAFF.